This T cell receptor (beta chain) is from a study of blood T cell repertoires in COVID-19. Profiling relied on immunoSEQ multiplex PCR, and the TCRdb table lists in-frame clones only, not all of them. The repertoire consists of tens of thousands of clones, with around 80% occurring once and the leading ten covering over 7.5%. Sequenced: peripheral blood. The TCR was taken from a woman aged 80 or over with acute or convalescent COVID-19.

The CDR3 sequence: CASSLRGGFEQYF. For the CDR3, the DNA is TGTGCCAGCAGCCTCCGGGGGGGGTTCGAGCAGTACTTC. J is TRBJ2-7 and V is TRBV9; TRBD2 aligns across 8 bases. V was clipped by 4 bases and J by 6 bases; unmatched bases: 6. CDR3 length: 13 amino acids. Looked up from germline, CDR1 is SGDLS and CDR2 is YYNGEE.